This paragraph covers one TCR beta chain sequence. The data were obtained in a study of blood T cell repertoires in COVID-19. Study background: Samples of COVID-19 (acute and convalescent) were obtained from the United States, Italy and Spain.

V lost 0 bases, J lost 1 base, and 13 bases lay in between. CDR1 and CDR2 from the germline V gene are MGHRA and YSYEKL. The CDR3 length is 16 residues. Only in-frame clones appear in the TCRdb table, and some are missing; sequencing was by immunoSEQ multiplex PCR. This sample has some 130,000 clones, with roughly 90% found just once. The TCR was taken from a woman between 50 and 59 years old who had recovered from COVID-19. The sample taken for sequencing was PBMCs or T cells enriched from blood (not recorded which). The V call is TRBV4-1, the J call TRBJ2-7; possibly TRBD1 for D (6 bases). CDR3 region: CASSQERQGWSYEQYF. As DNA, the CDR3 is TGCGCCAGCAGCCAAGAGCGCCAGGGGTGGTCCTACGAGCAGTACTTC.